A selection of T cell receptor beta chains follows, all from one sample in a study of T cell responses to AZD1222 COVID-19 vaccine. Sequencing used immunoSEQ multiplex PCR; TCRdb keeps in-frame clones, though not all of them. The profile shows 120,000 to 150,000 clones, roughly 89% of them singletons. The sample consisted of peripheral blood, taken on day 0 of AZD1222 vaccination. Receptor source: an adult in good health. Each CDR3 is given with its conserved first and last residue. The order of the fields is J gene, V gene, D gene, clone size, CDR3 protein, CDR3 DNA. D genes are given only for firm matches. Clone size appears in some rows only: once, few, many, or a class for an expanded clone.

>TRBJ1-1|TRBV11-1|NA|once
CASRHQGNTEAFF
TGTGCCAGCAGGCACCAGGGGAACACTGAAGCTTTCTTT
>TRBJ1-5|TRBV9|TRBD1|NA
CASTKGGTGDQPQHF
TGTGCCAGCACCAAAGGCGGGACAGGGGACCAGCCCCAGCATTTT
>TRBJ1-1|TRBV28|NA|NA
CASSQQVRGTEAFF
TGTGCCAGCAGCCAACAGGTTAGAGGCACTGAAGCTTTCTTT
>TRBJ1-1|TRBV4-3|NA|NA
CASSQGRNTEAFF
TGCGCCAGCAGCCAAGGGAGGAACACTGAAGCTTTCTTT
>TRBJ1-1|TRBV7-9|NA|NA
CASNSREGKELSFEAFF
TGTGCCAGCAACTCTAGAGAGGGGAAAGAATTAAGTTTTGAAGCTTTCTTT
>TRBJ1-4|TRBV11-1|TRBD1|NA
CASSGLQGAGEKLFF
TGTGCCAGCAGCGGATTACAGGGGGCCGGAGAAAAACTGTTTTTT
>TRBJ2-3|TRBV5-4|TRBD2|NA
CASSRTSEPITDTQYF
TGTGCCAGCAGCCGGACTAGCGAGCCTATCACAGATACGCAGTATTTT
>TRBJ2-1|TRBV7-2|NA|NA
CASSLGERAVKFF
TGTGCCAGCAGCTTAGGGGAACGCGCGGTGAAGTTCTTC
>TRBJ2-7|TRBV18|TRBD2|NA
CASSPLGGGGASYEQYF
TGTGCCAGCTCACCCCTCGGGGGCGGGGGGGCCTCCTACGAGCAGTACTTC
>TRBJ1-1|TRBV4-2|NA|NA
CASSQGFGLRGTEAFF
TGTGCCAGCAGCCAAGGCTTCGGACTAAGGGGCACTGAAGCTTTCTTT
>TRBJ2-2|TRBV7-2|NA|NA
CASQLQPNTGELFF
TGTGCCAGCCAACTACAGCCGAACACCGGGGAGCTGTTTTTT
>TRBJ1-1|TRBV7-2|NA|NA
CASSLETGPGTEAFF
TGTGCCAGCAGCCTAGAGACAGGCCCCGGCACTGAAGCTTTCTTT
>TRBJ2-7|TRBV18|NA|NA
CASSPPSERAEQYF
TGTGCCAGCTCACCACCCAGCGAAAGGGCCGAGCAGTACTTC
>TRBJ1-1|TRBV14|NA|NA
CASSQLGGERNTEAFF
TGTGCCAGCAGCCAACTCGGCGGCGAGAGGAACACTGAAGCTTTCTTT
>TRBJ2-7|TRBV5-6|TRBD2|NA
CASSLVRGIFYEQYF
TGTGCCAGCAGCTTGGTGCGGGGGATTTTCTACGAGCAGTACTTC
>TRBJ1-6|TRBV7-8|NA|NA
CASSLIGYLRGDNSPLHF
TGTGCCAGCAGCTTAATAGGTTATCTGAGAGGGGATAATTCACCCCTCCACTTT
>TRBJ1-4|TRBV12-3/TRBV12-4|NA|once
CASSFWLTEKLFF
TGTGCCAGCAGTTTTTGGTTGACTGAAAAACTGTTTTTT
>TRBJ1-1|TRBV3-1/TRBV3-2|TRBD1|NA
CASSRGDSGAFF
TGTGCCAGCAGCCGAGGGGACAGCGGAGCTTTCTTT
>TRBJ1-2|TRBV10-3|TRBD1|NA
CAISLGQGVNYGYTF
TGTGCCATCAGTCTGGGACAGGGAGTTAACTATGGCTACACCTTC
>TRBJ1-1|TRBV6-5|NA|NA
CASSFTTATNTEAFF
TGTGCCAGCAGTTTTACGACAGCCACGAACACTGAAGCTTTCTTT
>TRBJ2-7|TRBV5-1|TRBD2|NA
CASSLDGAGGPSYEQYF
TGCGCCAGCAGCTTGGATGGGGCGGGAGGGCCCTCCTACGAGCAGTACTTC
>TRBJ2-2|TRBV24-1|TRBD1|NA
CATSDSGTGQTGELFF
TGTGCCACCAGTGACTCCGGGACAGGGCAGACCGGGGAGCTGTTTTTT
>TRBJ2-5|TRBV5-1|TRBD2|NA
CASRSGEKETQYF
TGCGCCAGCAGAAGCGGGGAAAAAGAGACCCAGTACTTC
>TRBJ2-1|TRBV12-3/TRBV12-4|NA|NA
CASNKDSYNEQFF
TGTGCCAGCAACAAGGACAGCTACAATGAGCAGTTCTTC
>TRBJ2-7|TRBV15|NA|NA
CATSKDRSSYEQYF
TGTGCCACCAGCAAAGACAGAAGCTCCTACGAGCAGTACTTC
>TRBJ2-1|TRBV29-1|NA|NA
CSAGEGHEQFF
TGCAGCGCAGGGGAGGGCCATGAGCAGTTCTTC
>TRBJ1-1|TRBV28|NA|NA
CASSSGTTQAFF
TGTGCCAGCAGTTCCGGGACAACTCAAGCTTTCTTT
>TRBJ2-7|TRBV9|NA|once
CASSKDSGSSYEQYF
TGTGCCAGCAGCAAAGATAGCGGAAGCTCCTACGAGCAGTACTTC
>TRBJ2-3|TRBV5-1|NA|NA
CASSPQPRGGTDTQYF
TGCGCCAGCAGCCCACAACCCAGGGGGGGCACAGATACGCAGTATTTT
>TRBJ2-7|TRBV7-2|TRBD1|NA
CASKLHSGTGGEQYF
TGTGCCAGCAAACTTCATTCCGGGACAGGGGGCGAGCAGTACTTC
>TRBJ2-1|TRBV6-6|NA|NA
CASSYATIRYNEQFF
TGTGCCAGCAGTTACGCGACGATAAGATACAATGAGCAGTTCTTC
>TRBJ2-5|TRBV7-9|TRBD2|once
CASSFLLATTQETQYF
TGTGCCAGCAGCTTCCTACTAGCGACCACCCAAGAGACCCAGTACTTC
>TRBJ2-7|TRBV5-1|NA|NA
CASCSGPTYEQYF
TGCGCCAGCTGCTCGGGGCCCACCTACGAGCAGTACTTC
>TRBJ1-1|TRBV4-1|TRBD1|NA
CASSGRTGGWGTEAFF
TGCGCCAGCAGCGGCCGGACAGGGGGTTGGGGCACTGAAGCTTTCTTT
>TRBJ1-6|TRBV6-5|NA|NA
CASSIRGDNSPLHF
TGTGCCAGCAGTATAAGGGGCGATAATTCACCCCTCCACTTT
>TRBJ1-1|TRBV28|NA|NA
CASSLEAGMNTEAFF
TGTGCCAGCAGTTTAGAGGCAGGCATGAACACTGAAGCTTTCTTT
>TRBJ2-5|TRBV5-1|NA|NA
CASSLDTGKETQYF
TGCGCCAGCAGCTTGGATACAGGGAAAGAGACCCAGTACTTC
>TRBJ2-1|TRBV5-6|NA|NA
CASSFGTRARDEQFF
TGTGCCAGCAGCTTTGGGACGAGGGCTAGGGATGAGCAGTTCTTC